The T cell receptor (beta chain) under discussion was sequenced for a study of cytomegalovirus exposure and HLA in healthy donors. Per germline, CDR1 ENHRY and CDR2 SYGVKD. The V gene end was trimmed by 3 bases and the J gene end by 6 bases; junction bases not matched to a gene: 7. CDR3 length: 14 residues. 60 Vbeta and 13 Jbeta primers were used in PCR. The repertoire was sequenced with immunoSEQ multiplex PCR; TCRdb's copy has only in-frame clones and lacks some. The table has 95,000 or so clones, 80% to 85% seen once. The rearrangement uses TRBV10-3 and TRBJ2-7; the match to TRBD2 covers 8 bases. Sequenced sample: PBMCs. The origin of this receptor is a woman between 65 and 79 years old in good health and CMV-seropositive. The DNA for the CDR3 is TGTGCCATCAGTGATGATGGCCTAGCGGGCGAGCAGTACTTC. Its translation is CAISDDGLAGEQYF.